These T cell receptor beta chains were read from a single sample in a study of regulatory and conventional T cells in RAG deficiency. Sequenced by immunoSEQ multiplex PCR; TCRdb stores in-frame clones only, minus some. Among 34,000 or so clones listed, about 76% were seen once. This sample was shared with a second study, whose subject was regulatory T cells.

The sequencing input was CD4+ effector T cells sorted from blood. These receptors originate from a human donor in good health. Each CDR3 is given with its conserved first and last residue. A D gene is named only where the DNA matches it firmly. Clone size appears in some rows only: once, few, many, or a class for an expanded clone.

D	size	V	J	DNA	CDR3
TRBD2	-	TRBV5-1	TRBJ2-3	TGCGCCAGCAGCGCCAGCGGGGGGGACACAGATACGCAGTATTTT	CASSASGGDTDTQYF
-	-	TRBV30	TRBJ2-2	TGTGCCTGGAGTGTACGGGGTCGTAGAGGGGCCAGTGGGGAGCTGTTTTTT	CAWSVRGRRGASGELFF
-	few	TRBV18	TRBJ2-2	TGTGCCAGCTCATCCGGCGTGCCTCTGGACACCGGGGAGCTGTTTTTT	CASSSGVPLDTGELFF
-	-	TRBV7-6	TRBJ2-3	TGTGCCAGCAGCTTCGGGGCTTCCAGGGATACGCAGTATTTT	CASSFGASRDTQYF
-	once	TRBV5-1	TRBJ1-1	TGCGCCAGCAGCTTGGACGGGGCGATGAACACTGAAGCTTTCTTT	CASSLDGAMNTEAFF
-	-	TRBV14	TRBJ2-5	TGTGCCAGCAGCCAAGTGAAGTTCAGGGGTGAAGAGACCCAGTACTTC	CASSQVKFRGEETQYF
-	-	TRBV6-6	TRBJ1-2	TGTGCCAGCAGTCCCTGGGTTTTTGGGGATGATTATGGCTACACCTTC	CASSPWVFGDDYGYTF
-	-	TRBV18	TRBJ1-1	TGTGCCAGCTCACCACAAGAAGACAGGGCTTTCTTT	CASSPQEDRAFF
-	-	TRBV18	TRBJ2-2	TGTGCCAGCTCACCAAGGAACACCGGGGAGCTGTTTTTT	CASSPRNTGELFF
-	-	TRBV19	TRBJ2-7	TGTGCCAGTTCTACATCTTATTCGGGGTGGCAGTACTTC	CASSTSYSGWQYF
-	-	TRBV5-1	TRBJ2-5	TGCGCCAGCAGCTTTTCAGAGACCCAGTACTTC	CASSFSETQYF